The 13 T cell receptor beta chains below all came from one sample that was sequenced in a study of response to subunit inactivated influenza vaccine. Each CDR3 protein gets one entry after TCRdb re-called the RT-PCR reads with MiXCR. This table has some 550,000 distinct CDR3 sequences, under 30% appearing once. The sample also formed part of further work on T cells expressing NK-cell markers. That investigation notes: 5'RACE template switching built TCR beta cDNA with unique molecular identifiers.

This specimen was CD4+ T cells sorted from PBMCs, taken roughly 12 days after vaccination. These receptor sequences come from a man aged 45 to 65 who received an inactivated influenza vaccine.

This clonotype was detected many times. The chain employs TRBV12-3 or TRBV12-4 and TRBJ2-3, with TRBD1 as a possible D gene (6 bases). V gave up 7 bases and J gave up 0 bases, with 14 bases separating them. This CDR3 comprises 15 residues. Here the CDR3 DNA reads TGTGCCAGCATCCGGGGACAAATTAGCACAGATACGCAGTATTTT. This translates into CASIRGQISTDTQYF.

There are a few counts of this clonotype. This rearrangement joins TRBV25-1 to TRBJ2-3; D might be TRBD1 (5 bases). V gave up 3 bases and J gave up 2 bases, with 9 bases separating them. Germline V gives CDR1 MGHDK, CDR2 SYGVNS. The CDR3 consists of 14 residues. The DNA for the CDR3 is TGTGCCAGCAGTGAGACAGCATTCACAGATACGCAGTATTTT. It is translated as CASSETAFTDTQYF.

This chain links TRBV11-2 with TRBJ2-2; 9 nucleotides agree with TRBD2. V shed 2 bases and J 5 bases; nucleotides not matched to a gene: 3. The CDR3 extends over 15 amino acids. Germline assignment: CDR1 SGHAT and CDR2 FQNNGV. The CDR3 DNA sequence: TGTGCCAGCAGCTTACTAGCGGGGAGGACCGGGGAGCTGTTTTTT. Translated, it gives CASSLLAGRTGELFF.

This clonotype turned up a few times. With a much larger clone just one base away, this may be a read error. The chain is built from TRBV6-2 or TRBV6-3 and TRBJ2-7; TRBD2 matches at 13 bases. Germline V gives CDR1 MNHEY, CDR2 SVGEGT. The CDR3 loop spans 14 amino acids. J lost 2 bases, V lost 6 bases, and 1 base had no gene match. The DNA for the CDR3 is TGTGCCAGCAGACTAGCGGGAGGGCCCTACGAGCAGTACTTC. Encoded protein: CASRLAGGPYEQYF.

This clonotype was observed a few times. The rearrangement uses TRBV20-1 and TRBJ1-5, with 9 bases fitting TRBD1. Losses at the gene ends were 0 bases for V and 4 bases for J; bases not matched to a gene: 1. The CDR3 sequence is 14 residues long. Germline-derived CDR1 and CDR2 are DFQATT and SNEGSKA (reference sequence). CDR3 DNA: TGCAGTGCTAGAGAAGGGACAGGGAATCAGCCCCAGCATTTT. It encodes CSAREGTGNQPQHF.

J is TRBJ2-1 and V is TRBV24-1; D gene unclear. V was cut by 0 bases and J by 6 bases, with 5 bases left in between. CDR3 length: 13 amino acids. Germline V lookup: CDR1 KGHDR, CDR2 SFDVKD. The CDR3 spells CATSDLRFNEQFF. The CDR3 DNA reads as TGTGCCACCAGTGATTTGCGGTTCAATGAGCAGTTCTTC.

J is TRBJ2-7 and V is TRBV6-1; D might be TRBD2 (5 bases). Trimming took off 3 bases at V and 4 bases at J, with 13 bases between the two ends. CDR1 MNHNS and CDR2 SASEGT come from the germline V gene. The CDR3 is 14 amino acids. The DNA for the CDR3 is TGTGCCAGCAGTGACGCCGGGAATTTATACGAGCAGTACTTC. This encodes CASSDAGNLYEQYF.

The CDR3 DNA reads TGTGCCAGCAGCCCGCGGGACAGGGGGTGGGAAAAACTGTTTTTT. Protein product: CASSPRDRGWEKLFF. The V gene is TRBV9, the J gene TRBJ1-4, with 11 bases aligning to TRBD1. J lost 8 bases, V lost 4 bases, and 7 bases had no gene match. CDR1 and CDR2 (germline): SGDLS, YYNGEE. The CDR3 length is 15 residues.

The rearrangement uses TRBV7-2 and TRBJ2-7, with 10 nucleotides matching TRBD2. Germline V CDR1 and CDR2: SGHTA, FQGNSA. Trimming removed 0 bases from V and 4 bases from J; junction bases left unmatched: 6. This CDR3 is built from 16 residues. As DNA, the CDR3 is TGTGCCAGCAGCTTAGCCCCTAGCGGGAGTGGGTACGAGCAGTACTTC. Its translation: CASSLAPSGSGYEQYF.

This rearrangement joins TRBV10-3 to TRBJ2-1, with TRBD2 matching over 13 bases. Looked up from germline, CDR1 is ENHRY and CDR2 is SYGVKD. The length of the CDR3 is 16 residues. J was trimmed by 2 bases and V by 6 bases; bases with no gene match: 4. CDR3 bases: TGTGCCATCAGGGGGACTAGCGGGAAACCCTACAATGAGCAGTTCTTC. Translated: CAIRGTSGKPYNEQFF.

V and J are TRBV29-1 and TRBJ2-1; 9 bases agree with TRBD2. V lost 3 bases to trimming and J lost 4 bases; unmatched junction nucleotides: 4. CDR1 is SQVTM and CDR2 is ANQGSEA in the germline V gene. CDR3 length equals 14 residues. CDR3 nucleotide sequence: TGCAGCGTTGATAGGACTAGCGTATACAATGAGCAGTTCTTC. Translated, it gives CSVDRTSVYNEQFF.

This clonotype came up a few times. This chain joins TRBV7-9 and TRBJ2-7, with TRBD2 matching over 8 bases. The J segment lost 5 bases and the V segment lost 5 bases, leaving 11 bases of the junction unmatched. Germline CDR1 and CDR2: SEHNR and FQNEAQ (reference sequence). CDR3 length: 15 amino acids. The CDR3 here is CASSKSGSFLNEQYF. The CDR3 region has the DNA TGTGCCAGCAGCAAAAGCGGGAGCTTCTTGAACGAGCAGTACTTC.

This clonotype has only a few counts. This chain links TRBV7-8 with TRBJ1-1; D is unclear. This CDR3 has 15 residues. Trimming shortened V by 0 bases and J by 1 base, and 9 bases separated the two germline ends. The germline V gene encodes CDR1 SGHVS and CDR2 FQNEAQ. The CDR3 region is CASSLAWSTNTEAFF. The CDR3 nucleotides read TGTGCCAGCAGCTTAGCATGGAGCACGAACACTGAAGCTTTCTTT.